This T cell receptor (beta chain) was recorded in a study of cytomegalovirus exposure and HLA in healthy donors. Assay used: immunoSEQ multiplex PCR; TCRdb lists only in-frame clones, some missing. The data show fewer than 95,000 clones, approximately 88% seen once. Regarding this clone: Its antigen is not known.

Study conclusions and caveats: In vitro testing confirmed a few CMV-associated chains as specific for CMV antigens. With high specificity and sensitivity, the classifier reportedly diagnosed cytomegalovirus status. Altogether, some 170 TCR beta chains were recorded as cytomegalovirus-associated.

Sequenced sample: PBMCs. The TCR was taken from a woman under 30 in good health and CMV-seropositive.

CDR3 region: CASSVAPQGPTEAFF. As DNA, the CDR3 is TGTGCCAGCAGCGTCGCACCACAGGGGCCTACTGAAGCTTTCTTT. The chain is built from TRBV9 and TRBJ1-1, with TRBD1 matching over 7 bases. V shed 2 bases, J shed 5 bases, and the junction held 9 bases outside the gene matches. CDR1 SGDLS and CDR2 YYNGEE come from the germline V gene. CDR3 size: 15 residues.